The following is a TCR beta chain sequence with its context. Antigen unknown. Treatment indicated: oral pan-JAK inhibitor, 5-10 mg twice daily. The CDR3 is made up of 16 amino acids. Trimming at V came to 1 base and at J to 3 bases, leaving 4 bases not matched to a gene. Germline V lookup: CDR1 MNHNS, CDR2 SASEGT. This specimen belongs to a study of CD8+ T cells in alopecia areata. Whole-study context: It was oral tofacitinib, at 5 to 10 mg twice daily, that treated patients received. Severity of treated patients was scored by affected scalp percentage.

Study-level points and caveats: The study found tofacitinib significantly decreased scalp clonality and expanded CD8+ clones among the top 100. Normal scalp showed lower clonality than lesional scalp, especially alopecia totalis/universalis.

RNA was isolated and reverse transcribed to cDNA, the sequencing template. Some clones are missing from TCRdb's copy, which holds only in-frame ones; the method was immunoSEQ multiplex PCR. The sample gives about 180,000 clones, approximately 50% of which show up once; about a tenth is in the top ten. Sequencing was performed on CD8+ T cells sorted from blood, taken around week 53, from a patient treated with tofacitinib. The J gene is TRBJ2-3, the V gene TRBV6-1; 10 nucleotides align to TRBD2. This TCR derives from a human donor with alopecia areata. The CDR3 DNA follows: TGTGCCAGCAGTGAAGAAAGCGGGGGGGGTACAGATACGCAGTATTTT. Protein product: CASSEESGGGTDTQYF.